This T cell receptor beta chain was observed in a study of T cell clonotyping in hematopoietic cell transplantation. Study-level points and caveats: CD4 and CD8 repertoire contributions could not be separated without sorting.

TCRdb's table, derived via immunoSEQ multiplex PCR, lists solely in-frame clones and lacks some. Of about 10,000 clones detected, roughly 89% appear once; the ten largest clones hold around 15%. Concerning this clone: The antigen is unknown.

The clonotype originates from a female patient between 55 and 75 years old who had an allogeneic stem cell transplant from an unrelated donor, so the T cells may come from the graft donor. Some clones in this sample may be carry-over from other donors' samples. The material sequenced was PBMCs, taken 100 days after allogeneic stem cell transplant.

As DNA, the CDR3 is TGTGCCAGCAGTGAAGCCTACGAGCAGTACTTC. Translation gives CASSEAYEQYF. This chain connects TRBV2 to TRBJ2-7; D unclear. The germline V and J ends were trimmed by 0 bases and 3 bases, with 0 bases remaining between them. CDR3 size: 11 residues. Germline values: CDR1 SNHLY, CDR2 FYNNEI.